Given below is one T cell receptor (beta chain) in context. What it binds is not known. As every portion of the isolated RNA was reverse transcribed, the sequencing read expressed TCRB transcripts. The assay was immunoSEQ multiplex PCR, and TCRdb's table has in-frame clones only and misses some. The sample lists a few hundred thousand clones; around 15% were seen once. The data were obtained in a study of beta chain features in type 1 diabetes. General observations from the study: Type 1 diabetes patients showed a moderate but significant shortening of TCRB CDR3s in all four CD4+ subsets.

Trimming pared 3 bases from V and 5 bases from J, leaving 11 bases between. Germline-derived CDR1 and CDR2 are SEHNR and FQNEAQ (reference sequence). CDR3 length: 13 residues. What was sequenced was naive CD4+ T cells from blood. The receptor's source is a man between 25 and 39 years old with type 1 diabetes. The genes are TRBV7-9 and TRBJ2-7; D is uncertain. CDR3 protein: CASSFDVSHEQYF. Here the CDR3 DNA reads TGTGCCAGCAGCTTTGACGTTTCCCACGAGCAGTACTTC.